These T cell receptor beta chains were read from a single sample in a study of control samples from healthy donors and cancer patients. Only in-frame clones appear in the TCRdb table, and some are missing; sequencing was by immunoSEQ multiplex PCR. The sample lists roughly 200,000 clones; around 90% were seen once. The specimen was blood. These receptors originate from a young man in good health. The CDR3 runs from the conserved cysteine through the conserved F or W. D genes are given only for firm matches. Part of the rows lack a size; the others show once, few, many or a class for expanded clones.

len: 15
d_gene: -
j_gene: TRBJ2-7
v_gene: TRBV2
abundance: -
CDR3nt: TGTGCCAGCAGCGGGGGCAGGGCATCAATCTACGAGCAGTACTTC
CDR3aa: CASSGGRASIYEQYF

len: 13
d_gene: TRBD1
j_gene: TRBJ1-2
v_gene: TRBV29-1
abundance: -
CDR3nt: TGCAGCGTTGGGGGACAGGGGAACGTTGGCTACACCTTC
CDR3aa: CSVGGQGNVGYTF

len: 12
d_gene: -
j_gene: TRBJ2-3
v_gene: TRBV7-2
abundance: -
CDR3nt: TGTGCCAGCAGCTTGCAGTTGGATACGCAGTATTTT
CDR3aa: CASSLQLDTQYF

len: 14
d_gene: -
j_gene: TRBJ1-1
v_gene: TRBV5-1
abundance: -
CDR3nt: TGCGCCAGCAGCTTGGGCAGGGGGAACACTGAAGCTTTCTTT
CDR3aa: CASSLGRGNTEAFF

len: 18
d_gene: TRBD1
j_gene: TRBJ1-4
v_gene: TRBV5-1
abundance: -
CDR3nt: TGCGCCAGTAAGACAGGGGGTGCGAGACTAGCAACTAATGAAAAACTGTTTTTT
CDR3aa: CASKTGGARLATNEKLFF

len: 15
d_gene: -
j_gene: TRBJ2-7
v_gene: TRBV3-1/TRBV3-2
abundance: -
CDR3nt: TGTGCCAGCAGCCAAGATGGCGGGACTCCCTACGAGCAGTACTTC
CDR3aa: CASSQDGGTPYEQYF

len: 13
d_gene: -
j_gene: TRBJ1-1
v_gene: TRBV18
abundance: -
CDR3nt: TGTGCCAGCTCACCACTGGCGAACACTGAAGCTTTCTTT
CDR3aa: CASSPLANTEAFF

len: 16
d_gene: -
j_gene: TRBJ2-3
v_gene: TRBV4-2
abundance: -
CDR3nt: TGTGCCAGCAGCCCTTTTAAGGCGATTCTGGTGGATACGCAGTATTTT
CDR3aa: CASSPFKAILVDTQYF

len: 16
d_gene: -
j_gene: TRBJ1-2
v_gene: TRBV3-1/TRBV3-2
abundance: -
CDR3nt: TGTGCCAGCAGCCAAGATCGCCGGGTCAGGGCCTATGGCTACACCTTC
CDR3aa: CASSQDRRVRAYGYTF

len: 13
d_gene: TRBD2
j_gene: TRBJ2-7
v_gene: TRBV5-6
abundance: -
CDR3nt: TGTGCCAGCAGCTGGGGACTAGCGAGTGAGCAGTACTTC
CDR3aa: CASSWGLASEQYF

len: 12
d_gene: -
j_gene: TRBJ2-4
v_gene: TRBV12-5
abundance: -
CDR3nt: TGTGCTAGTGGTTTGGGACCCCCCATTCAGTACTTC
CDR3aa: CASGLGPPIQYF

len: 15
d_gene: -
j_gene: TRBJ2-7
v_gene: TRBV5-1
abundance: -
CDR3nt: TGCGCCAGCAGCCCGTCCGCCCGAGGAGCCTACGAGCAGTACTTC
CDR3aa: CASSPSARGAYEQYF

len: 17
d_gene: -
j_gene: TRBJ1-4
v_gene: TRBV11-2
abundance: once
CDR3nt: TGTGCCAGCAGCTTAGGGGACAACGGATCAACTAATGAAAAACTGTTTTTT
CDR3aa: CASSLGDNGSTNEKLFF

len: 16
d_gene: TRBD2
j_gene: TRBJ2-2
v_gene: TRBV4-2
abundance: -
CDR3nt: TGTGCCAGCAGCACCCGGAAGGGAGGGTACACCGGGGAGCTGTTTTTT
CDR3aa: CASSTRKGGYTGELFF

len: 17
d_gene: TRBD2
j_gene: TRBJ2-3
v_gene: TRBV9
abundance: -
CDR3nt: TGTGCCAGCAGCGTATGGGCTAGCGGGGTAAGGACAGATACGCAGTATTTT
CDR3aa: CASSVWASGVRTDTQYF

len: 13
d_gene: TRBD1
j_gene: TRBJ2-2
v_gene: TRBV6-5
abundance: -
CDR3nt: TGTGCCAGCACCGGGACAGGTTGGGGGGAGCTGTTTTTT
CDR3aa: CASTGTGWGELFF

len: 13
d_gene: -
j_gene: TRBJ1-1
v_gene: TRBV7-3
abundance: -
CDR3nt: TGTGCCAGCAGCTTAAGTCAGAACACTGAAGCTTTCTTT
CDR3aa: CASSLSQNTEAFF

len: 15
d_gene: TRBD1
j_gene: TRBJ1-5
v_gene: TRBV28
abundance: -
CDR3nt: TGTGCCAGCAGTTTATTCTTACAGGGGAATCAGCCCCAGCATTTT
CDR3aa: CASSLFLQGNQPQHF

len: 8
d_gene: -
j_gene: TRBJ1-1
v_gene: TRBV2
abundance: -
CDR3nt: TGTGCCAGCAGTGCGGCTTTCTTT
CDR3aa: CASSAAFF

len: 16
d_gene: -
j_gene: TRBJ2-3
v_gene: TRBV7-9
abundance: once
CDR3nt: TGTGCCAGCAGCTTGGCACACCCCTATAGTAGTGATACGCAGTATTTT
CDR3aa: CASSLAHPYSSDTQYF

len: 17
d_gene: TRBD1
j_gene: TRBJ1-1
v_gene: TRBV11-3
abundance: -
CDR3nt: TGTGCCAGCAGCCGGGGACAGGCCAAGGGTTTGAACACTGAAGCTTTCTTT
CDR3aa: CASSRGQAKGLNTEAFF

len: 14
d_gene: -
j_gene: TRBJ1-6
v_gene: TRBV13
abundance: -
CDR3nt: TGTGCCAGCAGCCTACAATCGTCGGGTCGGCCCCTCCACTTT
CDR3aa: CASSLQSSGRPLHF

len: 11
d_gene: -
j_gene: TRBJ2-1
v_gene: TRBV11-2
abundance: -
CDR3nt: TGTGCCAGCAGCTACCACAATGAGCAGTTCTTC
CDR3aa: CASSYHNEQFF

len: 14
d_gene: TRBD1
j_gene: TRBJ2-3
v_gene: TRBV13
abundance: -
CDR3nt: TGTGCCAGCAGCCTCGCTGACAGGGCAGATACGCAGTATTTT
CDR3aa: CASSLADRADTQYF

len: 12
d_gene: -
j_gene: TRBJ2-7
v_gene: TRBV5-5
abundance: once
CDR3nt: TGTGCCAGCAGCTCCCCCCCCTACGAGCAGTACTTC
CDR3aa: CASSSPPYEQYF

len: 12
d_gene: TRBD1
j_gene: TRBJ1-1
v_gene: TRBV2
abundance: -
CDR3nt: TGTGCCAGCAGTCGACAGGGGTGGGCGGCTTTCTTT
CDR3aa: CASSRQGWAAFF

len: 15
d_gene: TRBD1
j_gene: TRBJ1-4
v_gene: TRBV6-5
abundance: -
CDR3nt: TGTGCCAGCAGTTACACGACAGGGAAAAATGAAAAACTGTTTTTT
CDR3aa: CASSYTTGKNEKLFF

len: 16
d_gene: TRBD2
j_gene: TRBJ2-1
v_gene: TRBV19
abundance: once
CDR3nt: TGTGCCAGTAGTATTACCGGACTAGGCCAGTCCGGGGTCCGGATCTTC
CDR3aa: CASSITGLGQSGVRIF

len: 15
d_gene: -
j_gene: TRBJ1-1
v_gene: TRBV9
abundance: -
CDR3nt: TGTGCCAGCAGCGTAGGGGGTAACGGCGGCACTGAAGCTTTCTTT
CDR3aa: CASSVGGNGGTEAFF

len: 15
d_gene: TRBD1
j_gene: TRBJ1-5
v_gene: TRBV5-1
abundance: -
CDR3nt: TGCGCCAGCAGCCAGGGACAGGGGGTAGGGCAGCCCCAGCATTTT
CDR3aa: CASSQGQGVGQPQHF

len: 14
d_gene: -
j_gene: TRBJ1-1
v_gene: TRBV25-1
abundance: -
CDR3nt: TGTGCCAGCAGTGAATGGGGAAAGGCGGATGAAGCTTTCTTT
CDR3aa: CASSEWGKADEAFF

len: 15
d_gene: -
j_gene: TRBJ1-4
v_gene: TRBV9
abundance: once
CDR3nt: TGTGCCAGCAGCGTTCGAGGGGCGAATAATGAAAAACTGTTTTTT
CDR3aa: CASSVRGANNEKLFF

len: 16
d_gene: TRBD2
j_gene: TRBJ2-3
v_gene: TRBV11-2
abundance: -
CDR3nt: TGTGCCAGCAGCTCCCAGGTCCCCGGGGGGGCAGATACGCAGTATTTT
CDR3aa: CASSSQVPGGADTQYF

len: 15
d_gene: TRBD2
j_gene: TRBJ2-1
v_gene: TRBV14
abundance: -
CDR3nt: TGTGCCAGCAGCCCCGGGACTAGCGCTTGGGATGAGCAGTTCTTC
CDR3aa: CASSPGTSAWDEQFF

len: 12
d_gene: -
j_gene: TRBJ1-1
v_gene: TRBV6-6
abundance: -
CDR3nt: TGTGCCAGCAGTGACTGGGATAGTGAAGCTTTCTTT
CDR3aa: CASSDWDSEAFF

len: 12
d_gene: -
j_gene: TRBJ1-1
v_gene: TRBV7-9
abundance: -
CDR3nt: TGTGCCAGCAGTTTTACCCCGCCTGAAGCTTTCTTT
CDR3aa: CASSFTPPEAFF

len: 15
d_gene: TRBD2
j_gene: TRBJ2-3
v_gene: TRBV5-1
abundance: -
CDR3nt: TGCGCCAGCAGCACCCTAGCGGGTAGCACAGATACGCAGTATTTT
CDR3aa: CASSTLAGSTDTQYF

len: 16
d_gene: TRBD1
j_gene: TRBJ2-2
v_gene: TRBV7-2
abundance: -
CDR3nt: TGTGCCAGCAGCTTACAGACAGGGGGGGTCACCGGGGAGCTGTTTTTT
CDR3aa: CASSLQTGGVTGELFF

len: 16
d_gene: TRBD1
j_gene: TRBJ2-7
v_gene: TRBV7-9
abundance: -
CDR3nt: TGTGCCAGCAGTCGGCCGCCCACAGGGGTCCCCTACGAGCAGTACTTC
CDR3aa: CASSRPPTGVPYEQYF

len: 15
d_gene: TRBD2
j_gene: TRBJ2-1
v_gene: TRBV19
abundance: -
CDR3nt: TGTGCCAGTAGTAGAAACGGGGGGGGTTACAATGAGCAGTTCTTC
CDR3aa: CASSRNGGGYNEQFF

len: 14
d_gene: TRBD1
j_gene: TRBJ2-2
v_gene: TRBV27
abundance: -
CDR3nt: TGTGCCAGCGGACAGGGGAGTCACACCGGGGAGCTGTTTTTT
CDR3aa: CASGQGSHTGELFF

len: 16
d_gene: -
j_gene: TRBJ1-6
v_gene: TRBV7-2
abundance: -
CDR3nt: TGTGCCAGCAGCTTAGTATCCGGCGGGAATAATTCACCCCTCCACTTT
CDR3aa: CASSLVSGGNNSPLHF

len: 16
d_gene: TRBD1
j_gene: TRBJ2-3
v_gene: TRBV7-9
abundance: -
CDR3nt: TGTGCCAGCAGCTCAGATACAGGGGGTGGTGCAGATACGCAGTATTTT
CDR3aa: CASSSDTGGGADTQYF

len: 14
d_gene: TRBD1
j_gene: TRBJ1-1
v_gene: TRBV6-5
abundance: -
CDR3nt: TGTGCCAGCAGTTACACCGGACAGGGTCTCGGAGCTTTCTTT
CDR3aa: CASSYTGQGLGAFF

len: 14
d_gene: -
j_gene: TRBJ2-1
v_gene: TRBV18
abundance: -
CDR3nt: TGTGCCAGCTCACAGGGACACCTTTACAATGAGCAGTTCTTC
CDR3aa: CASSQGHLYNEQFF

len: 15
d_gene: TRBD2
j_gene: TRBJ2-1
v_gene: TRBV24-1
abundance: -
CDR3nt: TGTGCCACCAGTGAGGGGAGCGGGGGTTACAATGAGCAGTTCTTC
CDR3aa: CATSEGSGGYNEQFF

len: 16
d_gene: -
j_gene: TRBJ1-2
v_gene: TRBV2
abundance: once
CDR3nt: TGTGCCAGCAGTCTAAGTCTAATCAGGGCCTCCTATGGCTACACCTTC
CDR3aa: CASSLSLIRASYGYTF

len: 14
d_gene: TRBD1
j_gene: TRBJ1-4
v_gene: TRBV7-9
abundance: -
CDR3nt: TGTGCCACCTCATTCAGGGGGACTAATGAAAAACTGTTTTTT
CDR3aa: CATSFRGTNEKLFF